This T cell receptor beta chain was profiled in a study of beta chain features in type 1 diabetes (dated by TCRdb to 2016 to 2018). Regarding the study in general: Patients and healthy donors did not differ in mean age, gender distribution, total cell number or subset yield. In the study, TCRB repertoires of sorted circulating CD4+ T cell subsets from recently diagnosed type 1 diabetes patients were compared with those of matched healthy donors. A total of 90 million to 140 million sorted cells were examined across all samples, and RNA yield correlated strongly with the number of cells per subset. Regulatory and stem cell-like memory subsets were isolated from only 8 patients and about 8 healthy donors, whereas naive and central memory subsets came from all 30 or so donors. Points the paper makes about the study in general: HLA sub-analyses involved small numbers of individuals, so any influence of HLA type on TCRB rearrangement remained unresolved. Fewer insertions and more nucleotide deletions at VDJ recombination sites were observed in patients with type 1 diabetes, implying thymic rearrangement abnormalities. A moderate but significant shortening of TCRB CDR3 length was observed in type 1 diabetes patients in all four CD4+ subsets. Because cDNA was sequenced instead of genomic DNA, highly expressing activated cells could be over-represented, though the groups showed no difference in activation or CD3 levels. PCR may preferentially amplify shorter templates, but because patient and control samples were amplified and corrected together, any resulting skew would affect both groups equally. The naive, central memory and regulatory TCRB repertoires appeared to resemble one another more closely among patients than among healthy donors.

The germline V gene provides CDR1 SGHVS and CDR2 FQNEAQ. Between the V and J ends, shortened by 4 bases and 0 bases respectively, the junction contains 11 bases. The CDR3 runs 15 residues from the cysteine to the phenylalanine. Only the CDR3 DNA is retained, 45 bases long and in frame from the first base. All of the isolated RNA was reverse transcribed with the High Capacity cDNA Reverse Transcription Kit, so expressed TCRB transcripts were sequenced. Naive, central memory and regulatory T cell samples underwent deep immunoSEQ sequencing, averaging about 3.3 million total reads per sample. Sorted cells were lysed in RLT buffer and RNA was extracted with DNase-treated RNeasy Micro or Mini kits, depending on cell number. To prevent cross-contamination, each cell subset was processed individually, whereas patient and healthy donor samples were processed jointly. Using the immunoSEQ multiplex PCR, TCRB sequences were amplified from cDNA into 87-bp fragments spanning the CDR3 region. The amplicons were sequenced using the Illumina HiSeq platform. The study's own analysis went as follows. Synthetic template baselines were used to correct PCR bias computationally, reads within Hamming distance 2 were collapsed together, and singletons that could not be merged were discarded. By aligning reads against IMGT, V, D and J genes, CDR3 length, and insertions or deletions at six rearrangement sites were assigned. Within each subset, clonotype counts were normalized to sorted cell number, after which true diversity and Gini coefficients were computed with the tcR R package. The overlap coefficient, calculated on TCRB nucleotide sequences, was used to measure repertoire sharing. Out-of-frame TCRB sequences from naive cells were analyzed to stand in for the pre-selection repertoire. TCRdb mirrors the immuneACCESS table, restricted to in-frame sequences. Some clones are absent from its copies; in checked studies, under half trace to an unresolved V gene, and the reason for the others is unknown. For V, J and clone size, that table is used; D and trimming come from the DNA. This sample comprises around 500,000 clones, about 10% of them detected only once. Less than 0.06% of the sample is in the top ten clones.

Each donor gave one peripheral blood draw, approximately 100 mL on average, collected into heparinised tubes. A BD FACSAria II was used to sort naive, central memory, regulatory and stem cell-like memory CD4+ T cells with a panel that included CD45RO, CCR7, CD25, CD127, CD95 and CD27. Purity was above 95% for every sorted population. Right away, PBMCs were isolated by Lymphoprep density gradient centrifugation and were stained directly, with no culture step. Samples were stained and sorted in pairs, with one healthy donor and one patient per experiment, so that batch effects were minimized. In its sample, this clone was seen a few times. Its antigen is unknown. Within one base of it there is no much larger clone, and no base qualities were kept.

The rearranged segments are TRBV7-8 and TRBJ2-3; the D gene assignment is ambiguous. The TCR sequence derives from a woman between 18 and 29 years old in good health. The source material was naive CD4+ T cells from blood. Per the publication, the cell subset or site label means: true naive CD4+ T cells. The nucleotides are TGTGCCAGCAGCTCCCACCGTATAAGCACAGATACGCAGTATTTT. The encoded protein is CASSSHRISTDTQYF. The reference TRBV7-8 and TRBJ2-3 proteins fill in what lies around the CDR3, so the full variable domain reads GAGVSQSPRYKVAKRGQDVALRCDPISGHVSLFWYQQALGQGPEFLTYFQNEAQLDKSGLPSDRFFAERPEGSVSTLKIQRTQQEDSAVYLCASSSHRISTDTQYFGPGTRLTVL.